The source of this T cell receptor beta chain is a study of blood T cell repertoires in COVID-19. As for the study in general: Italy, Spain and the United States were the sources of the convalescent and acute COVID-19 samples. In each case, the material was cDNA or gDNA derived from T cells, B-cell-depleted T cells, or PBMCs.

The CDR3 sequence is 15 residues long. CDR1 PRHDT and CDR2 FYEKMQ come from the germline V gene (reference sequence). The V end was cut by 4 bases, the J end by 4 bases, with 16 bases between. Per the original data handling: For nucleated cells, counts were estimated from reference gene primer amplification. The method was immunoSEQ multiplex PCR; TCRdb's version includes in-frame clones alone and lacks a portion of them. V and J calls and clone size follow that table, whereas D and trimming were derived from the DNA. Counted here are 300,000 to 400,000 clones, roughly 90% occurring once; the ten biggest clones make up 4%.

Material for sequencing was peripheral blood. V and J are TRBV13 and TRBJ2-5; tentatively, D is TRBD2 (5 bases). The receptor was derived from a woman aged 45-65 years with active or convalescent COVID-19. CDR3 protein: CASSSALGDGETQYF. DNA for the CDR3: TGTGCCAGCAGCTCAGCCCTCGGGGATGGAGAGACCCAGTACTTC.